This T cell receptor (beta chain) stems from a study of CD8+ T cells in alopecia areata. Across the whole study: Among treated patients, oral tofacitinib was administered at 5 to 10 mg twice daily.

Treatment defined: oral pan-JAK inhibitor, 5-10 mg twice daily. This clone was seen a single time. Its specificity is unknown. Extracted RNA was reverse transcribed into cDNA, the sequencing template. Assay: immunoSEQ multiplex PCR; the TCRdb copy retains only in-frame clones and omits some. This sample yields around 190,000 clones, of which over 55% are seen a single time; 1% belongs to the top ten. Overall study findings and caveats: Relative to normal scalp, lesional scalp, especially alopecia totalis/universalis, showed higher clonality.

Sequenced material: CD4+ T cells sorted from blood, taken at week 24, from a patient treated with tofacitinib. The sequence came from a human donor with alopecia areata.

The CDR3 DNA reads TGCAGCGTTGAATTAGTATACCAAGAGACCCAGTACTTC. Its translation is CSVELVYQETQYF. The chain combines TRBV29-1 with TRBJ2-5; no clear D. The CDR3 extends over 13 amino acids. Germline CDR1 is SQVTM and CDR2 is ANQGSEA. V was pared by 2 bases and J by 0 bases, with 7 bases between.